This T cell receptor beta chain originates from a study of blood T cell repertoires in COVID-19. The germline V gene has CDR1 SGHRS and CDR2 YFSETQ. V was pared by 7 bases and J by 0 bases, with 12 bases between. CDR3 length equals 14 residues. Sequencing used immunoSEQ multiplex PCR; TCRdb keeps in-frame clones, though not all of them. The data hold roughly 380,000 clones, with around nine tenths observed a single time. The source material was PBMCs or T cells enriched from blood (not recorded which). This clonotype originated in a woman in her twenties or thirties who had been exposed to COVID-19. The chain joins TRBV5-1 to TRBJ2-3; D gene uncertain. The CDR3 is CASCPGSSTDTQYF. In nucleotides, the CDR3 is TGCGCCAGCTGTCCAGGCTCTAGCACAGATACGCAGTATTTT.